This is a list of T cell receptor beta chains from one sample in a study of T cell clonotyping in hematopoietic cell transplantation. Measured with immunoSEQ multiplex PCR; TCRdb has only the in-frame clones, and not every one. The profile covers about 12,000 clones, with under 55% appearing a single time and roughly 11% taken by the ten largest. The source material was peripheral blood mononuclear cells. All receptors come from a man aged 50 to 59 in good health. Some clones in this sample may be carry-over from other donors' samples. Each CDR3 is given with its conserved first and last residue. D genes are given only for firm matches. Size is omitted from some rows. Given values are once, few, many or a class for expanded clones.

V gene	clone size	D gene	J gene	CDR3 protein	CDR3 DNA
TRBV19	NA	TRBD2	TRBJ2-6	CASSDGLAGYSGANVLTF	TGTGCCAGTAGTGACGGACTAGCGGGATACTCTGGGGCCAACGTCCTGACTTTC
TRBV13	once	TRBD2	TRBJ2-7	CASSLKRENGYEQYF	TGTGCCAGCAGCTTAAAGCGGGAGAACGGGTACGAGCAGTACTTC
TRBV30	few	TRBD1	TRBJ1-1	CAWSVRTGSTEAFF	TGTGCCTGGAGTGTAAGGACAGGGTCCACTGAAGCTTTCTTT
TRBV30	NA	TRBD1	TRBJ1-2	CAWTRTGGDGYTF	TGTGCCTGGACTAGGACAGGGGGGGATGGCTACACCTTC
TRBV6-1	few	TRBD1	TRBJ1-1	CASNGQGAGTEAFF	TGTGCCAGCAATGGACAGGGGGCTGGCACTGAAGCTTTCTTT
TRBV9	few	NA	TRBJ1-1	CASSPNMVMNTEAFF	TGTGCCAGCAGCCCTAATATGGTCATGAACACTGAAGCTTTCTTT
TRBV7-6	few	NA	TRBJ2-5	CASSLEGSFETQYF	TGTGCCAGCAGCTTAGAAGGTAGCTTTGAGACCCAGTACTTC
TRBV30	few	NA	TRBJ2-3	CAWNGHGVNSPDTQYF	TGTGCCTGGAACGGTCACGGGGTTAATTCACCCGATACGCAGTATTTT
TRBV29-1	few	NA	TRBJ2-5	CSVEGVAGRKETQYF	TGCAGCGTTGAAGGGGTGGCGGGGAGAAAAGAGACCCAGTACTTC
TRBV5-1	NA	NA	TRBJ2-7	CASSREGQRYEQYF	TGCGCCAGCAGCCGGGAGGGACAGCGTTACGAGCAGTACTTC
TRBV7-7	NA	NA	TRBJ1-5	CASRGKGLSSNQPQHF	TGTGCCAGCAGGGGAAAGGGGCTTTCTAGCAATCAGCCCCAGCATTTT
TRBV2	few	NA	TRBJ2-3	CASSDNPSTDTQYF	TGTGCCAGCAGTGACAACCCTAGCACAGATACGCAGTATTTT
TRBV29-1	NA	TRBD1	TRBJ2-7	CSVGTGNYEQYF	TGCAGCGTCGGGACAGGAAACTACGAGCAGTACTTC
TRBV5-1	few	TRBD1	TRBJ2-3	CASSMGQIRTDTQYF	TGCGCCAGCAGCATGGGACAGATCCGCACAGATACGCAGTATTTT
TRBV10-3	few	TRBD1	TRBJ1-2	CAIRATGVYGYTF	TGTGCCATCAGAGCGACAGGGGTCTATGGCTACACCTTC
TRBV6-5	few	NA	TRBJ2-1	CASTLGQSSYNEQFF	TGTGCCAGCACCCTTGGACAGAGCTCCTACAATGAGCAGTTCTTC
TRBV6-5	NA	NA	TRBJ2-1	CASSSDNNEQFF	TGTGCCAGCAGTTCCGACAACAATGAGCAGTTCTTC
TRBV5-6	NA	TRBD2	TRBJ2-7	CASSLFGTSGDYEQYF	TGTGCCAGCAGCTTGTTTGGGACTAGCGGCGACTACGAGCAGTACTTC
TRBV4-3	NA	NA	TRBJ1-1	CASSQTPRGRTEAFF	TGCGCCAGCAGCCAAACCCCGCGGGGGAGGACTGAAGCTTTCTTT
TRBV25-1	NA	NA	TRBJ2-1	CASRQGVYNEQFF	TGTGCCAGCAGGCAGGGCGTCTACAATGAGCAGTTCTTC
TRBV7-2	NA	NA	TRBJ1-1	CASSVEGGDTEAFF	TGTGCCAGCAGCGTAGAAGGGGGGGACACTGAAGCTTTCTTT
TRBV4-3	NA	NA	TRBJ2-3	CASSQEWPSTDTQYF	TGCGCCAGCAGCCAAGAATGGCCGAGCACAGATACGCAGTATTTT
TRBV5-4	NA	NA	TRBJ2-5	CASSLKGNQETQYF	TGTGCCAGCAGCTTGAAAGGAAACCAAGAGACCCAGTACTTC
TRBV25-1	NA	NA	TRBJ2-3	CASREKFLTDTQYF	TGTGCCAGCAGGGAGAAGTTTTTGACAGATACGCAGTATTTT
TRBV30	NA	TRBD1	TRBJ2-7	CAWSRSGTGGFKYF	TGTGCCTGGAGTCGTTCCGGGACAGGGGGCTTTAAGTACTTC
TRBV19	NA	NA	TRBJ1-1	CASSIQNGNTEAFF	TGTGCCAGTAGTATTCAGAACGGGAACACTGAAGCTTTCTTT
TRBV7-2	few	NA	TRBJ1-1	CASSFTGYNTEAFF	TGTGCCAGCAGCTTCACAGGGTACAACACTGAAGCTTTCTTT
TRBV30	NA	NA	TRBJ2-7	CAWSMGSRYEQYF	TGTGCCTGGAGTATGGGTTCTCGCTACGAGCAGTACTTC
TRBV10-3	NA	NA	TRBJ1-2	CAISVFSGAAPDGYTF	TGTGCCATCAGCGTATTTTCAGGGGCCGCCCCCGATGGCTACACCTTC
TRBV6-5	NA	NA	TRBJ1-1	CASSYTADGINTEAFF	TGTGCCAGCAGTTACACGGCCGACGGTATCAACACTGAAGCTTTCTTT
TRBV6-5	NA	NA	TRBJ2-5	CASRSLGKETQYF	TGTGCCAGCAGATCCCTAGGGAAGGAGACCCAGTACTTC
TRBV29-1	NA	NA	TRBJ1-2	CSVEIRSGGEHGYTF	TGCAGTGTTGAAATCAGGTCGGGGGGGGAACATGGCTACACCTTC
TRBV28	few	NA	TRBJ1-5	CASSPRTVGYSNQPQHF	TGTGCCAGCAGTCCTAGGACAGTAGGATATAGCAATCAGCCCCAGCATTTT
TRBV5-4	few	TRBD2	TRBJ2-7	CASSGGTSGMSEQYF	TGTGCCAGCAGCGGTGGGACTAGCGGGATGTCCGAGCAGTACTTC
TRBV30	few	TRBD1	TRBJ1-5	CAADRGSNQPQHF	TGTGCTGCCGACAGGGGGTCCAATCAGCCCCAGCATTTT
TRBV7-6	NA	NA	TRBJ2-7	CASSAKVGASSYEQYF	TGTGCCAGCAGCGCCAAGGTCGGGGCGAGCTCCTACGAGCAGTACTTC
TRBV6-5	NA	NA	TRBJ1-2	CASTGGNYGYTF	TGTGCCAGCACGGGGGGAAACTATGGCTACACCTTC
TRBV7-2	NA	NA	TRBJ2-5	CASSLEVRKETQYF	TGTGCCAGCAGCTTAGAGGTTAGGAAGGAGACCCAGTACTTC
TRBV19	NA	NA	TRBJ1-5	CASSGWFGNQPQHF	TGTGCCAGTAGTGGGTGGTTTGGCAATCAGCCCCAGCATTTT
TRBV30	few	TRBD1	TRBJ2-5	CACQGAETQYF	TGTGCCTGCCAGGGGGCGGAGACCCAGTACTTC
TRBV6-1	few	TRBD1	TRBJ2-4	CASSVRTGGNIQYF	TGTGCCAGCAGTGTACGGACAGGCGGCAACATTCAGTACTTC
TRBV25-1	NA	NA	TRBJ2-2	CASSERRQGNTGELFF	TGTGCCAGCAGTGAAAGGAGGCAGGGGAACACCGGGGAGCTGTTTTTT
TRBV6-1	once	TRBD2	TRBJ2-7	CASSLLAGGRNEQYF	TGTGCCAGCAGCCTACTAGCGGGAGGGCGAAACGAGCAGTACTTC